This T cell receptor beta chain stems from a study of cytomegalovirus exposure and HLA in healthy donors. Turning to the study itself: Findings of an earlier analysis included about 100 million unique TCR beta sequences from some 200 million T cells. Samples from HLA-typed donors yielded around 85 million unique TCRs in an early data release.

The PCR contained 60 Vbeta and 13 Jbeta primers. The protocol was immunoSEQ multiplex PCR, while the TCRdb copy is restricted to in-frame clones and leaves out a portion. In the table there are about 220,000 clones, around 80% of which are singletons. Germline V gene sequence: CDR1 SGHRS, CDR2 YFSETQ. The V end lost 2 bases, the J end lost 3 bases, and 12 bases lay between the germline ends. The CDR3 extends over 14 amino acids. Notes on this clone: Its antigen is undetermined.

The donors, nominally healthy at sampling, likely had unrecorded immune exposures. Findings and limits, study-wide: Approximately 160 TCR beta chains were listed as cytomegalovirus-associated.

The rearrangement links TRBV5-1 to TRBJ2-7; weak D call: TRBD1 (5 bases). This clonotype was obtained from a man between 18 and 35 years old in good health and CMV-seronegative. Sequenced input: PBMCs. Here the CDR3 DNA reads TGCGCCAGCAGCTTTTCAGCAGGGTTCTACGAGCAGTACTTC. It yields the protein CASSFSAGFYEQYF.